One sample yielded the 11 T cell receptor beta chains listed below, sequenced in a study of cytomegalovirus exposure and HLA in healthy donors. Use of 60 Vbeta and 13 Jbeta primers characterized the PCR. Produced via immunoSEQ multiplex PCR; TCRdb's table is partial and in-frame only. The sample has some 120,000 clones; about 83% are singletons. Sequenced input: PBMCs. The receptors were gathered from a female donor in good health and CMV-seronegative.

This clone was counted a few times. The chain couples TRBV7-9 to TRBJ1-1; 11 nucleotides line up with TRBD1. After removal of 6 bases from V and 10 bases from J, the junction contained 4 bases not matched to a gene. Per germline, CDR1 SEHNR and CDR2 FQNEAQ (reference sequence). CDR3 length: 12 residues. This chain's CDR3 is CASRSGQGGAFF. The CDR3 nucleotides are TGTGCCAGCAGGTCGGGACAGGGGGGAGCTTTCTTT. Combining the CDR3 with reference TRBV7-9 and TRBJ1-1 gives the whole variable domain DTGVSQNPRHKITKRGQNVTFRCDPISEHNRLYWYRQTLGQGPEFLTYFQNEAQLEKSRLLSDRFSAERPKGSFSTLEIQRTEQGDSAMYLCASRSGQGGAFFGQGTRLTVV.

The V and J genes are TRBV11-2 and TRBJ2-3, with 8 bases aligning to TRBD2. The ends lost 4 bases at V and 5 bases at J; junction bases unmatched: 17. CDR3 length: 18 amino acids. Germline V gene data show CDR1 as SGHAT and CDR2 as FQNNGV. CDR3 nucleotides: TGTGCCAGCAGCTCGAGGGTTGTGGTCCCTCGGGGGGGAGATACGCAGTATTTT. Translating gives CASSSRVVVPRGGDTQYF.

This clone was observed a handful of times. This chain uses TRBV9 with TRBJ2-1, with TRBD2 as a possible D gene (5 bases). The V gene's germline CDR1 is SGDLS and CDR2 YYNGEE. This CDR3 region has 15 residues. Trimming took 3 bases from V and 2 from J, leaving 12 bases between them. The CDR3, as DNA: TGTGCCAGCAGCGCAGCGGACTCGCCCTACAATGAGCAGTTCTTC. This gives the protein CASSAADSPYNEQFF. Using reference TRBV9 and TRBJ2-1 for the parts outside the CDR3, the full variable domain is DSGVTQTPKHLITATGQRVTLRCSPRSGDLSVYWYQQSLDQGLQFLIQYYNGEERAKGNILERFSAQQFPDLHSELNLSSLELGDSALYFCASSAADSPYNEQFFGPGTRLTVL.

The chain has TRBV4-2 and TRBJ1-6; perhaps TRBD1 as D (5 bases). This CDR3 is built from 17 residues. Germline CDR1 and CDR2: LGHNA and YNFKEQ. Between the trimmed V and J ends, which lost 2 bases and 7 bases, there was a span of 18 bases. CDR3 protein: CASSQLTVGAGNSPLHF. The CDR3 nucleotides are TGTGCCAGCAGCCAATTGACAGTTGGAGCGGGGAATTCACCCCTCCACTTT.

The table lists this clone with a count of one. The rearrangement joins TRBV6-6 to TRBJ2-7, with 8 positions matching TRBD2. The CDR3 loop spans 14 amino acids. V shed 0 bases, J shed 6 bases, and the junction held 4 bases outside the gene matches. Germline lookup yields CDR1 MNHNY and CDR2 SVGAGI (reference sequence). The CDR3 protein is CASSYSFSGAEQYF. The CDR3 coding sequence is TGTGCCAGCAGTTACTCCTTTAGCGGGGCCGAGCAGTACTTC.

The chain has TRBV7-8 and TRBJ1-2; D not certain. CDR3 length: 15 residues. V was trimmed by 1 base and J by 5 bases, leaving 14 bases between them. Germline CDR1 and CDR2: SGHVS and FQNEAQ. CDR3 region: CASSLDPVYPYGYTF. In DNA form, the CDR3 reads TGTGCCAGCAGCTTAGACCCCGTCTACCCTTATGGCTACACCTTC.

The rearrangement joins TRBV27 to TRBJ2-1, with 12 nucleotides matching TRBD2. Germline V gives CDR1 MNHEY, CDR2 SMNVEV (reference sequence). The CDR3 runs 16 residues. V trimming: 3 bases; J trimming: 6 bases; junction bases outside the gene matches: 6. The CDR3 coding sequence is TGTGCCAGCAGTTTTTCGGGACTAGCGGGTCTCAATGAGCAGTTCTTC. Its protein is CASSFSGLAGLNEQFF.

CDR3 DNA sequence: TGCGCCAGCAGCTTGGTTAGCGGGCTAACTTCCTACAATGAGCAGTTCTTC. Encoded protein: CASSLVSGLTSYNEQFF. The V gene is TRBV5-1, the J gene TRBJ2-1; 7 bases agree with TRBD2. V trimming: 0 bases; J trimming: 1 base; junction bases outside the gene matches: 7. From germline, CDR1 is SGHRS and CDR2 YFSETQ. This CDR3 is 17 amino acids long. The full variable domain, its missing parts supplied by reference TRBV5-1 and TRBJ2-1, is KAGVTQTPRYLIKTRGQQVTLSCSPISGHRSVSWYQQTPGQGLQFLFEYFSETQRNKGNFPGRFSGRQFSNSRSEMNVSTLELGDSALYLCASSLVSGLTSYNEQFFGPGTRLTVL.

The chain is built from TRBV19 and TRBJ2-1; 10 bases align to TRBD2. J gave up 8 bases and V 3 bases, and 7 bases lay outside the gene matches. The CDR3 is made up of 15 amino acids. Germline CDR1 is LNHDA and CDR2 is SQIVND (reference sequence). The CDR3 is CASSILSSGGDEQFF. CDR3 nucleotides: TGTGCCAGTAGTATCCTGTCTAGCGGGGGTGATGAGCAGTTCTTC.

This clone was seen more than once but under ten times. The chain joins TRBV2 to TRBJ1-5; D is uncertain. The germline V gene has CDR1 SNHLY and CDR2 FYNNEI. V was shortened by 4 bases and J by 0 bases, with 7 bases between the two germline ends. The CDR3 runs 14 residues. The chain's CDR3 is CASSAGYSNQPQHF. In DNA, the CDR3 is TGTGCCAGCAGTGCGGGTTATAGCAATCAGCCCCAGCATTTT.

This chain uses TRBV10-3 with TRBJ2-2; 7 nucleotides agree with TRBD2. V lost 6 bases, J lost 1 base, and 2 bases stayed unmatched. CDR3 size: 14 residues. Germline CDR1 ENHRY, CDR2 SYGVKD. CDR3 in DNA: TGTGCCATCAGGGCTAGCGGGAACACCGGGGAGCTGTTTTTT. Translation: CAIRASGNTGELFF.